These 7 T cell receptor beta chains came from one sample sequenced in a study of post-analysis software for immune sequencing data. Regarding the study as a whole: Among roughly five TRBV segments more frequent in patients than controls were TRBV5-6, TRBV5-1 and TRBV20-1.

Libraries were made from TCR beta cDNA, and they carried unique molecular identifiers. From the PCR reads, TCRdb called clonotypes with MiXCR, one entry per CDR3 protein. Of 450,000 to 650,000 distinct CDR3 sequences listed, 44% are singletons. Which antigens these TCRs recognize remains unknown. The sequencing input was blood. All receptors derive from a girl aged 10 to 17 with multiple sclerosis.

The CDR3 sequence: CASRFGAWDEQFF. The CDR3 coding sequence is TGTGCCAGCAGATTTGGGGCCTGGGATGAGCAGTTCTTC. V and J are TRBV6-5 and TRBJ2-1; tentatively, D is TRBD1 (5 bases). Germline assignment: CDR1 MNHEY and CDR2 SVGAGI. V was clipped by 6 bases and J by 8 bases, with 14 bases between them. This CDR3 has 13 amino acids.

There are a few counts of this clonotype. The rearrangement links TRBV15 to TRBJ2-1, with TRBD1 identical over 8 bases. This CDR3 has 15 amino acids. Trimming at V came to 0 bases and at J to 8 bases, leaving 6 bases not matched to a gene. Germline V gene lookup returns CDR1 LNHNV and CDR2 YYDKDF (reference sequence). The CDR3 DNA follows: TGTGCCACCAGCAGAGATTACAGGGGGGAGGATGAGCAGTTCTTC. Its protein product is CATSRDYRGEDEQFF.

The V gene is TRBV6-2 or TRBV6-3, the J gene TRBJ2-1; no definite D call. Trimming left V 1 base short and J 6 bases short, with 1 base between. The CDR3 spans 11 residues. Per germline, CDR1 MNHEY and CDR2 SVGEGT. The CDR3: CASSYCNEQFF. CDR3 nucleotide sequence: TGTGCCAGCAGTTACTGCAATGAGCAGTTCTTC.

The V and J genes are TRBV3-1 and TRBJ2-7; D call uncertain. The J call may not be correct, given that the DNA end is closer to TRBJ2-5. There are 14 residues in the CDR3. The germline CDR1 and CDR2 sequences are LGHDT and YNNKEL (reference sequence). The CDR3 protein is CASSPQAPGETQYF. The DNA of the CDR3 is TGTGCCAGCAGCCCCCAGGCGCCTGGCGAGACCCAGTACTTC.

This clonotype was counted between two and nine times. The V and J genes are TRBV20-1 and TRBJ1-2; D unresolved. Germline V gene sequence: CDR1 DFQATT, CDR2 SNEGSKA (reference sequence). Trimming took off 7 bases at V and 0 bases at J, with 9 bases between the two ends. This CDR3 comprises 12 residues. Here the CDR3 DNA reads TGCAGTGTGTTCCACTCTAACTATGGCTACACCTTC. Translated, it gives CSVFHSNYGYTF.

This clonotype turned up a few times. The CDR3 DNA sequence: TGTGCCAGCAGCTCCTCTTACCGGGACAGCTATGGCTACACCTTC. It codes for CASSSSYRDSYGYTF. The genes are TRBV12-3 or TRBV12-4 and TRBJ1-2; TRBD1 matches 7 bases. The V and J ends lost 6 bases and 4 bases, in that order; junction bases with no gene match: 11. This CDR3 is built from 15 residues.

The rearrangement joins TRBV7-2 to TRBJ2-3; TRBD1 or TRBD2 may be the D gene (5 bases each). Trimming took off 10 bases at V and 1 base at J, with 18 bases between the two ends. The CDR3 totals 15 residues. Germline V lookup: CDR1 SGHTA, CDR2 FQGNSA. Here the CDR3 reads CATALTGLGTDTQYF. The CDR3 nucleotides read TGTGCCACGGCTCTAACGGGGCTAGGCACAGATACGCAGTATTTT. The complete variable domain, with remaining parts taken from reference TRBV7-2 and TRBJ2-3, reads GAGVSQSPSNKVTEKGKDVELRCDPISGHTALYWYRQSLGQGLEFLIYFQGNSAPDKSGLPSDRFSAERTGGSVSTLTIQRTQQEDSAVYLCATALTGLGTDTQYFGPGTRLTVL.